The present T cell receptor (beta chain) was sequenced within a study of shared clonotypes between healthy human individuals. Study outcomes and limitations: The represented genetic and exposure-history diversity was limited by the small number of donors.

Measured with immunoSEQ multiplex PCR; TCRdb has only the in-frame clones, and not every one. The repertoire holds some 1,600,000 clones, with roughly 98% as singletons. The V and J ends lost 5 bases and 7 bases, in that order; junction bases with no gene match: 7. Per the germline V gene, CDR1 is MNHEY and CDR2 is SMNVEV (reference sequence). The CDR3 covers 14 residues. Note on this clone: What it binds is not known.

V is TRBV27 and J is TRBJ1-5; 8 nucleotides align to TRBD1. Sequencing used naive CD4+ T cells sorted from blood. The subset is: CD45RA+ positively selected. The TCR originated in a man aged 25 to 40 in good health. CDR3 region: CASSPGQGSQPQHF. The CDR3 DNA reads TGTGCCAGCAGTCCCGGACAGGGCAGCCAGCCCCAGCATTTT.